Shown below are 28 T cell receptor beta chains from a single sample sequenced in a study of blood T cell repertoires in COVID-19. Assay: immunoSEQ multiplex PCR; the TCRdb copy retains only in-frame clones and omits some. This table has 250,000 to 350,000 clones, about four fifths appearing once. Input material: peripheral blood. Source of these receptors: a human donor with COVID-19, enrolled during active disease. The donor label of this sample is uncertain.

V gene TRBV24-1 combines with J gene TRBJ2-7, with D possibly being TRBD1 (7 bases). This CDR3 is built from 15 residues. The V end lost 4 bases, the J end lost 0 bases, and 12 bases lay between the germline ends. Germline CDR1 is KGHDR and CDR2 is SFDVKD. CDR3 loop: CATSDAGTASYEQYF. The DNA of the CDR3 is TGTGCCACCAGTGACGCGGGGACAGCCTCCTACGAGCAGTACTTC.

V and J are TRBV5-1 and TRBJ2-1; 7 bases fit TRBD2. The V segment lost 4 bases and the J segment 0 bases; nucleotides outside the gene matches: 4. The CDR3 covers 15 residues. Germline V CDR1 and CDR2: SGHRS, YFSETQ. Here the CDR3 reads CASSVTSASYNEQFF. In nucleotides, the CDR3 is TGCGCCAGCAGCGTTACTAGCGCCTCCTACAATGAGCAGTTCTTC.

The sample holds one count of this clone. The rearrangement joins TRBV28 to TRBJ2-7; 8 nucleotides align to TRBD2. The CDR3 covers 14 residues. CDR1 and CDR2 (germline): MDHEN, SYDVKM. J gave up 7 bases and V 2 bases, and 7 bases lay outside the gene matches. CDR3 nucleotide sequence: TGTGCCAGCAGTTTAAGCGGGAGAGAAAGGGAGCAGTACTTC. Translation gives CASSLSGREREQYF.

This clone has only one observation. The chain uses TRBV24-1 and TRBJ1-1; no firm D call. The germline V gene encodes CDR1 KGHDR and CDR2 SFDVKD. The CDR3 runs 13 residues. Deletions cut 8 bases from V and 1 base from J, with 10 bases between. The CDR3 loop reads CATTNRGNTEAFF. In DNA, the CDR3 is TGTGCCACCACCAACCGGGGGAACACTGAAGCTTTCTTT.

The chain is built from TRBV11-3 and TRBJ1-1, with TRBD1 matching 7 bases. The CDR3 spans 15 residues. Germline CDR1 reads SGHNT; CDR2 reads YENEEA. The V and J ends lost 3 bases and 1 base, in that order; junction bases with no gene match: 5. DNA for the CDR3: TGTGCCAGCAGCTTCGGGACAGACGGGAACACTGAAGCTTTCTTT. This gives the protein CASSFGTDGNTEAFF.

In this sample, this clone turned up a few times. The rearrangement joins TRBV30 to TRBJ1-6; 7 bases fit TRBD1. Germline V gives CDR1 GTSNPN, CDR2 SVGIG (reference sequence). Trimming at V came to 0 bases and at J to 9 bases, leaving 5 bases not matched to a gene. The CDR3 loop spans 14 amino acids. The CDR3 is CAWSVRQGGSPLHF. Written as DNA, the CDR3 is TGTGCCTGGAGTGTAAGACAGGGAGGTTCACCCCTCCACTTT.

V usage is TRBV19 and J usage is TRBJ1-6; maybe TRBD1 (6 bases). V lost 5 bases and J lost 8, with 13 bases in between. Germline V gene data show CDR1 as LNHDA and CDR2 as SQIVND (reference sequence). CDR3 length equals 14 residues. In DNA, the CDR3 is TGTGCCAGTAGTGTCTCATCAGGGGATTCACCCCTCCACTTT. Amino acids: CASSVSSGDSPLHF.

Written as DNA, the CDR3 is TGTGCCAGCAAGGGGGAGCCCTCTTCCTACGAGCAGTACTTC. Its translation is CASKGEPSSYEQYF. The V and J genes are TRBV6-5 and TRBJ2-7; maybe TRBD1 (6 bases). This CDR3 has 14 amino acids. Trimming stripped 7 bases from V and 1 base from J, with 14 bases between. Germline V gene sequence: CDR1 MNHEY, CDR2 SVGAGI.

This clone was recorded at least ten times. CDR3 in amino acids: CAWAPGIYNSPLHF. The CDR3 nucleotides read TGTGCCTGGGCACCGGGGATCTATAATTCACCCCTCCACTTT. The gene calls are TRBV30 and TRBJ1-6; D gene ambiguous. The CDR3 has 14 amino acids. In germline, CDR1 is GTSNPN, CDR2 SVGIG (reference sequence). V lost 5 bases and J 3 bases, leaving 11 bases between the germline ends.

The chain links TRBV6-5 to TRBJ2-3, with a weak D call TRBD2 (5 bases). CDR1 MNHEY and CDR2 SVGAGI come from the germline V gene. With 8 bases removed from V and 5 bases from J, the gap between germline ends came to 20 bases. The CDR3 is 15 residues long. The CDR3 loop is CASVDKRYKGDTQYF. The CDR3 nucleotides are TGTGCCAGCGTCGATAAGCGGTATAAGGGAGATACGCAGTATTTT.

The chain combines TRBV28 with TRBJ2-1; D gene uncertain. This CDR3 spans 12 amino acids. The germline V gene encodes CDR1 MDHEN and CDR2 SYDVKM. V gave up 0 bases and J gave up 7 bases, with 4 bases separating them. Here the CDR3 DNA reads TGTGCCAGCAGTTTATGGAGGAATGAGCAGTTCTTC. The encoded protein is CASSLWRNEQFF. Combining the CDR3 with reference TRBV28 and TRBJ2-1 gives the whole variable domain DVKVTQSSRYLVKRTGEKVFLECVQDMDHENMFWYRQDPGLGLRLIYFSYDVKMKEKGDIPEGYSVSREKKERFSLILESASTNQTSMYLCASSLWRNEQFFGPGTRLTVL.

This chain connects TRBV10-3 to TRBJ2-2; 8 nucleotides match TRBD2. V was clipped by 4 bases and J by 6 bases; unmatched bases: 4. The CDR3 is 14 residues long. The germline CDR1 and CDR2 sequences are ENHRY and SYGVKD. Written as DNA, the CDR3 is TGTGCCATCAGTGCGGGAGGGGGTGCCGGGGAGCTGTTTTTT. This sequence encodes CAISAGGGAGELFF.

V usage is TRBV5-1 and J usage is TRBJ1-5, with D possibly being TRBD1 (5 bases). V lost 4 bases and J lost 2, with 10 bases in between. From germline, CDR1 is SGHRS and CDR2 YFSETQ. The CDR3 contains 14 residues. CDR3 nucleotides: TGCGCCAGCAGCCTCGGGACTGGCAATCAGCCCCAGCATTTT. Protein: CASSLGTGNQPQHF. The variable domain in full, completed from reference TRBV5-1 and TRBJ1-5, reads KAGVTQTPRYLIKTRGQQVTLSCSPISGHRSVSWYQQTPGQGLQFLFEYFSETQRNKGNFPGRFSGRQFSNSRSEMNVSTLELGDSALYLCASSLGTGNQPQHFGDGTRLSIL.

This clone has only one observation. Other DNA sequences in the sample encode the same CDR3. The gene calls are TRBV7-2 and TRBJ1-2, with 8 bases matching TRBD1. CDR1 is SGHTA, CDR2 FQGNSA, per germline. This CDR3 is 13 amino acids long. With V trimmed by 3 bases and J by 7 bases, 4 bases remained unmatched. The CDR3 here is CASSLDRVGGYTF. In nucleotides, the CDR3 is TGTGCCAGCAGCTTGGACAGGGTGGGTGGCTACACCTTC.

The chain has TRBV28 and TRBJ1-5; 7 positions match TRBD1. This CDR3 region has 13 residues. The junction had 5 bases not matched to a gene; V was cut back by 8 bases and J by 4 bases. Germline V gene data show CDR1 as MDHEN and CDR2 as SYDVKM. The CDR3 sequence is CASGSGGNQPQHF. The DNA of the CDR3 is TGTGCCAGCGGGTCAGGGGGTAATCAGCCCCAGCATTTT.

This clone was counted only a few times. The chain recombines TRBV28 with TRBJ2-1; D is possibly TRBD2 (5 bases). The CDR3 covers 15 residues. Germline CDR1 MDHEN, CDR2 SYDVKM. The V end lost 3 bases, the J end lost 0 bases, and 9 bases lay between the germline ends. CDR3 nucleotides: TGTGCCAGCAGTTTGGCCAGCGGCTCCTACAATGAGCAGTTCTTC. Amino acid sequence: CASSLASGSYNEQFF.

The chain is built from TRBV23-1 and TRBJ2-7, with 7 bases lining up with TRBD1. TRBV23-1 is treated as an ORF (open reading frame) with a function not yet certain. The trim removed 0 bases at V and 4 bases at J, leaving 9 bases unmatched. The CDR3 contains 16 residues. The DNA of the CDR3 is TGCGCCAGCAGTCAATCGATGACAGGGAACCGGTACGAGCAGTACTTC. It translates to CASSQSMTGNRYEQYF.

This chain uses TRBV9 with TRBJ2-1; 11 bases are shared with TRBD2. This CDR3 is 15 amino acids long. After removal of 3 bases from V and 5 bases from J, the junction contained 4 bases not matched to a gene. Germline values: CDR1 SGDLS, CDR2 YYNGEE. CDR3: CASSELAGGDNEQFF. DNA for the CDR3: TGTGCCAGCAGCGAGCTAGCGGGAGGTGACAATGAGCAGTTCTTC.

The V gene is TRBV19, the J gene TRBJ1-4; the match to TRBD1 covers 12 bases. The germline gives CDR1 LNHDA, CDR2 SQIVND (reference sequence). The CDR3 consists of 16 residues. The V segment lost 6 bases and the J segment 2 bases; nucleotides outside the gene matches: 4. The CDR3 spells CASRTGQGATNEKLFF. For the CDR3, the DNA is TGTGCCAGTAGAACGGGACAGGGGGCGACTAATGAAAAACTGTTTTTT.

V and J are TRBV7-6 and TRBJ2-3; TRBD1 agrees at 7 bases. Per germline, CDR1 SGHVS and CDR2 FNYEAQ. Trimming removed 5 bases from V and 2 bases from J; junction bases left unmatched: 7. The CDR3 covers 15 residues. The CDR3 region has the DNA TGTGCCAGCAGCCTCCGGGACAGAGCCACAGATACGCAGTATTTT. It is translated as CASSLRDRATDTQYF.

The chain is built from TRBV5-1 and TRBJ2-5; 16 positions match TRBD2. V shed 0 bases and J 5 bases; nucleotides not matched to a gene: 7. Germline assignment: CDR1 SGHRS and CDR2 YFSETQ. The CDR3 spans 18 residues. For the CDR3, the DNA is TGCGCCAGCAGCTTGGCGGGACTAGCGGGAGGGCCGGGGGAGACCCAGTACTTC. This gives the protein CASSLAGLAGGPGETQYF.

In this sample, this clone turned up once. The chain joins TRBV19 to TRBJ1-1; no clear D. The length of the CDR3 is 16 residues. The V end lost 9 bases, the J end lost 0 bases, and 20 bases lay between the germline ends. Per the germline V gene, CDR1 is LNHDA and CDR2 is SQIVND (reference sequence). In nucleotides, the CDR3 is TGTGCCAGGCGAACGGTCGAAAGCCCAATGAACACTGAAGCTTTCTTT. Protein sequence: CARRTVESPMNTEAFF.

The rearrangement links TRBV11-3 to TRBJ1-3, with D tentatively TRBD1 (5 bases). Trimming removed 1 base from V and 3 bases from J, with 10 bases in between. Germline values: CDR1 SGHNT, CDR2 YENEEA. The CDR3 extends over 15 amino acids. CDR3 in DNA: TGTGCCAGCAGCTTAGGGCAGGGATATGGAAACACCATATATTTT. It codes for CASSLGQGYGNTIYF.

J is TRBJ1-2 and V is TRBV5-1; 9 bases map to TRBD1. V dropped 4 bases and J dropped 6; count of bases not matched to a gene: 13. This CDR3 has 16 amino acids. The germline gives CDR1 SGHRS, CDR2 YFSETQ. CDR3 in amino acids: CASSPLPTGGDDGYTF. In nucleotides, the CDR3 is TGCGCCAGCAGCCCCCTGCCCACAGGGGGCGATGATGGCTACACCTTC.

This clone was seen a single time. The gene calls are TRBV7-2 and TRBJ2-7, with 8 bases aligning to TRBD2. The V and J ends lost 1 base and 4 bases, in that order; junction bases with no gene match: 6. CDR1 and CDR2 (germline): SGHTA, FQGNSA. The CDR3 totals 15 residues. CDR3: CASSLGREGEYEQYF. The CDR3 DNA reads TGTGCCAGCAGCTTAGGTCGGGAGGGCGAGTACGAGCAGTACTTC.

The V and J genes are TRBV7-2 and TRBJ2-1, with 8 bases matching TRBD2. The CDR3 spans 16 residues. Per germline, CDR1 SGHTA and CDR2 FQGNSA. Losses at the gene ends were 4 bases for V and 7 bases for J; bases not matched to a gene: 12. The CDR3 nucleotides are TGTGCCAGCAGCTCCCAGGGCCAGCGGGAGATGAATGAGCAGTTCTTC. It codes for CASSSQGQREMNEQFF.

The chain couples TRBV19 to TRBJ2-3; possible D gene TRBD2, 5 bases. Trimming cost V 4 bases and J 3 bases, with 17 bases left between them. There are 16 residues in the CDR3. CDR1 and CDR2 from the germline V gene are LNHDA and SQIVND (reference sequence). CDR3 sequence: CASSTGLRSSTDTQYF. CDR3 nucleotide sequence: TGTGCCAGTAGTACTGGACTTAGAAGCAGTACAGATACGCAGTATTTT.

The V gene is TRBV7-2, the J gene TRBJ1-2; weak D call: TRBD1 (6 bases). Looked up from germline, CDR1 is SGHTA and CDR2 is FQGNSA. Between the trimmed V and J ends, which lost 5 bases and 8 bases, there was a span of 21 bases. The CDR3 spans 15 residues. The CDR3 protein is CASSPYRQDLEGYTF. CDR3 bases: TGTGCCAGCAGCCCATATCGACAGGACCTTGAGGGCTACACCTTC. The full variable domain, its missing parts supplied by reference TRBV7-2 and TRBJ1-2, is GAGVSQSPSNKVTEKGKDVELRCDPISGHTALYWYRQSLGQGLEFLIYFQGNSAPDKSGLPSDRFSAERTGGSVSTLTIQRTQQEDSAVYLCASSPYRQDLEGYTFGSGTRLTVV.